Each of the 23 T cell receptor beta chains below was sequenced from the same sample in a study of beta chain features in type 1 diabetes (dated by TCRdb to the late 2010s). These receptors lack a known antigen. Points the paper makes about the study in general: A moderate but significant shortening of TCRB CDR3 length was observed in type 1 diabetes patients in all four CD4+ subsets.

The protocol used for the library was the immunoSEQ multiplex PCR assay. The entire amount of isolated RNA was reverse transcribed using the High Capacity cDNA Reverse Transcription Kit, so the sequenced TCRB transcripts were expressed ones. Entries here come from immuneACCESS through TCRdb and include only in-frame sequences with V and J called. Some clones fail to appear in such tables; in the studies checked, an unresolved V gene covers under half of the shortfall, and the cause of the remainder is unknown. The sample table contains some 240,000 clones; only one count was recorded for 16% of them. About 0.08% of the sample is held by the ten biggest clonotypes. The sample consisted of naive CD4+ T cells from blood. The sample's cell subset or site label is to be understood as: true naive CD4+ T cells. The receptors were gathered from a man aged 30-40 years with type 1 diabetes.

The chain links TRBV5-1 to TRBJ2-3, with D possibly called TRBD1 or TRBD2 (5 bases each). V lost 3 bases to trimming and J lost 0 bases, with 5 bases between them. The germline gives CDR1 SGHRS, CDR2 YFSETQ. This CDR3 is 13 amino acids long. Written as DNA, the CDR3 is TGCGCCAGCAGCTGGGACAGCACAGATACGCAGTATTTT. Translation gives CASSWDSTDTQYF. Using reference TRBV5-1 and TRBJ2-3 for the parts outside the CDR3, the full variable domain is KAGVTQTPRYLIKTRGQQVTLSCSPISGHRSVSWYQQTPGQGLQFLFEYFSETQRNKGNFPGRFSGRQFSNSRSEMNVSTLELGDSALYLCASSWDSTDTQYFGPGTRLTVL.

The gene calls are TRBV18 and TRBJ1-2, with TRBD1 matching over 9 bases. Germline V gene data show CDR1 as KGHSH and CDR2 as LQKENI. The CDR3 has 13 residues. With 4 bases clipped from V and 6 bases from J, the junction kept 3 bases outside the gene matches. The DNA of the CDR3 is TGTGCCAGCTCACTCGGGACAGGGAATGGCTACACCTTC. This translates into CASSLGTGNGYTF.

This clone has only a few counts. The chain links TRBV5-4 to TRBJ2-5; TRBD2 matches 8 bases. This CDR3 is built from 13 residues. CDR1 SGHNT and CDR2 YYREEE come from the germline V gene (reference sequence). V gave up 10 bases and J gave up 2 bases; unmatched junction bases: 7. CDR3 residues: CAWRTSPQETQYF. The CDR3 coding sequence is TGTGCCTGGCGGACTAGCCCGCAAGAGACCCAGTACTTC. Full variable domain (missing parts from reference TRBV5-4 and TRBJ2-5): ETGVTQSPTHLIKTRGQQVTLRCSSQSGHNTVSWYQQALGQGPQFIFQYYREEENGRGNFPPRFSGLQFPNYSSELNVNALELDDSALYLCAWRTSPQETQYFGPGTRLLVL.

The rearrangement links TRBV29-1 to TRBJ1-1; D is unclear. This CDR3 comprises 13 residues. V lost 5 bases to trimming and J lost 0 bases, with 10 bases between them. Germline V gene sequence: CDR1 SQVTM, CDR2 ANQGSEA. CDR3: CSVNGIMNTEAFF. Written as DNA, the CDR3 is TGCAGCGTTAACGGCATTATGAACACTGAAGCTTTCTTT.

This chain uses TRBV7-9 with TRBJ2-5, with a weak D call TRBD2 (6 bases). CDR3 length equals 10 residues. Trimming removed 8 bases at V and 9 bases at J, with 10 bases between. CDR1 SEHNR and CDR2 FQNEAQ come from the germline V gene (reference sequence). The CDR3 nucleotides read TGTGCCAGCGGCGGGGAGGCCCAGTACTTC. Translated, it gives CASGGEAQYF.

In regard to this clone: Different DNA sequences within this sample yield the same CDR3. The chain recombines TRBV29-1 with TRBJ1-1; D possibly corresponds to TRBD1 (6 bases). This CDR3 has 13 residues. Trimming stripped 6 bases from V and 0 bases from J, with 11 bases between. Germline V gene data show CDR1 as SQVTM and CDR2 as ANQGSEA. The CDR3 sequence: CSVGGQMNTEAFF. DNA for the CDR3: TGCAGCGTGGGGGGGCAGATGAACACTGAAGCTTTCTTT.

In its sample, this clone was seen a few times. The CDR3 sequence: CAIRGQSAVEQFF. The DNA of the CDR3 is TGTGCCATCAGGGGCCAGTCCGCAGTAGAGCAGTTCTTC. The rearrangement uses TRBV10-3 and TRBJ2-1; D unresolved. The CDR3 is 13 amino acids. V was shortened by 6 bases and J by 10 bases, with 16 bases between the two germline ends. Germline loops: CDR1 ENHRY, CDR2 SYGVKD.

The chain uses TRBV7-2 and TRBJ2-5; D possibly corresponds to TRBD2 (5 bases). Trimming took 5 bases from V and 3 from J, leaving 10 bases between them. The CDR3 has 13 amino acids. Looked up from germline, CDR1 is SGHTA and CDR2 is FQGNSA. CDR3 protein: CASSVMREETQYF. CDR3 coding DNA: TGTGCCAGCAGCGTGATGCGGGAAGAGACCCAGTACTTC.

This clone was picked up one time. The chain combines TRBV9 with TRBJ2-1; D is uncertain. CDR1 is SGDLS, CDR2 YYNGEE, per germline. V was cut by 0 bases and J by 0 bases, with 7 bases left in between. The CDR3 is 15 residues long. The CDR3 coding sequence is TGTGCCAGCAGCGTAGCGTCTGCCTCCTACAATGAGCAGTTCTTC. Its translation: CASSVASASYNEQFF.

The rearrangement links TRBV23-1 to TRBJ2-7; D perhaps matches TRBD1 (5 bases). TRBV23-1 is an ORF, and what it does is uncertain. Trimming left V 0 bases short and J 2 bases short, with 11 bases between. This CDR3 has 15 residues. This CDR3 is CASSQSNRTPYEQYF. The CDR3 DNA reads as TGCGCCAGCAGTCAATCGAACAGGACCCCCTACGAGCAGTACTTC.

This clone showed up just a few times. The chain couples TRBV15 to TRBJ2-1; D call uncertain. The germline V gene has CDR1 LNHNV and CDR2 YYDKDF (reference sequence). The V end was cut by 9 bases, the J end by 0 bases, with 12 bases between. The CDR3 is made up of 14 amino acids. The CDR3 region is CATKDRDSYNEQFF. CDR3 DNA: TGTGCCACGAAGGACCGCGACTCCTACAATGAGCAGTTCTTC.

The chain joins TRBV25-1 to TRBJ2-6; 9 nucleotides match TRBD1. The CDR3 runs to 17 residues. Unmatched junction bases numbered 5, after V lost 3 bases and J lost 2 bases. Germline V CDR1 and CDR2: MGHDK, SYGVNS. CDR3 region: CASSDPGQGAGANVLTF. The CDR3 bases are TGTGCCAGCAGTGACCCGGGACAGGGAGCTGGGGCCAACGTCCTGACTTTC.

The V gene is TRBV18, the J gene TRBJ1-5, with D perhaps matching TRBD1 (5 bases). Germline V gene sequence: CDR1 KGHSH, CDR2 LQKENI. V gave up 2 bases and J gave up 0 bases, with 8 bases separating them. The CDR3 loop spans 15 amino acids. CDR3 residues: CASSPSTASNQPQHF. CDR3 nucleotides: TGTGCCAGCTCACCATCGACAGCTAGCAATCAGCCCCAGCATTTT. Complete variable domain (other parts from reference TRBV18 and TRBJ1-5): NAGVMQNPRHLVRRRGQEARLRCSPMKGHSHVYWYRQLPEEGLKFMVYLQKENIIDESGMPKERFSAEFPKEGPSILRIQQVVRGDSAAYFCASSPSTASNQPQHFGDGTRLSIL.

This clone was counted between two and nine times. The chain recombines TRBV28 with TRBJ1-2; the D is unclear. Germline loops: CDR1 MDHEN, CDR2 SYDVKM. The V gene lost 8 bases and the J gene lost 1 base, with 5 bases spanning the gap. The CDR3 loop spans 11 amino acids. The CDR3 region is CASGDNYGYTF. Here the CDR3 DNA reads TGTGCCAGCGGGGATAACTATGGCTACACCTTC.

This clone was seen more than once but under ten times. V usage is TRBV9 and J usage is TRBJ2-5; 8 bases align to TRBD1. The junction had 9 bases not matched to a gene; V was cut back by 0 bases and J by 5 bases. The V gene's germline CDR1 is SGDLS and CDR2 YYNGEE. CDR3 size: 16 residues. The CDR3 DNA is TGTGCCAGCAGCGTAGATTTGGGGACAGGCGAGGAGACCCAGTACTTC. Translation gives CASSVDLGTGEETQYF.

Comments on this clone: The sample contains more than one DNA sequence encoding this CDR3. The chain links TRBV30 to TRBJ1-5, with no clear D. CDR1 is GTSNPN, CDR2 SVGIG, per germline (reference sequence). Trimming removed 0 bases at V and 1 base at J, with 4 bases between. The CDR3 consists of 13 residues. The DNA of the CDR3 is TGTGCCTGGAGTGTAAGAAGCAATCAGCCCCAGCATTTT. Its translation: CAWSVRSNQPQHF.

This clone was recorded a few times. J is TRBJ2-3 and V is TRBV9, with D maybe TRBD2 (6 bases). The CDR3 consists of 15 residues. V lost 2 bases, J lost 0 bases, and 10 bases lay in between. The germline V gene encodes CDR1 SGDLS and CDR2 YYNGEE. CDR3 in amino acids: CASSVLAVSTDTQYF. The CDR3 DNA reads as TGTGCCAGCAGCGTCTTAGCGGTTAGCACAGATACGCAGTATTTT.

J is TRBJ2-7 and V is TRBV18; 7 positions match TRBD1. V lost 3 bases and J lost 6; bases outside the gene matches: 2. The germline gives CDR1 KGHSH, CDR2 LQKENI. The CDR3 is made up of 12 amino acids. CDR3: CASSPGTVEQYF. CDR3 in DNA: TGTGCCAGCTCACCGGGGACAGTCGAGCAGTACTTC.

V is TRBV4-1 and J is TRBJ2-7; the match to TRBD2 covers 8 bases. The junction had 8 bases not matched to a gene; V was cut back by 4 bases and J by 3 bases. CDR1 is MGHRA and CDR2 is YSYEKL in the germline V gene. This CDR3 is built from 15 residues. This chain's CDR3 is CASSPPGGGYYEQYF. The CDR3 nucleotides read TGCGCCAGCAGCCCCCCGGGGGGGGGCTACTACGAGCAGTACTTC.

The gene calls are TRBV7-9 and TRBJ2-1; D not resolved. CDR1 is SEHNR, CDR2 FQNEAQ, per germline (reference sequence). This CDR3 region has 14 residues. Deletions cut 3 bases from V and 3 bases from J, with 9 bases between. The CDR3 nucleotides read TGTGCCAGCAGCTTTACGACGGTCTACAATGAGCAGTTCTTC. Encoded protein: CASSFTTVYNEQFF.

This clone has only a few counts. The V gene is TRBV7-9, the J gene TRBJ2-1, with D perhaps TRBD1 (6 bases). Deletions cut 5 bases from V and 4 bases from J, with 12 bases between. Germline loops: CDR1 SEHNR, CDR2 FQNEAQ (reference sequence). The CDR3 contains 14 residues. In DNA, the CDR3 is TGTGCCAGCAGCGCCGGGACATCGTACAATGAGCAGTTCTTC. Its translation: CASSAGTSYNEQFF.

This rearrangement joins TRBV4-2 to TRBJ2-1; weak D call: TRBD1 (6 bases). Trimming stripped 0 bases from V and 7 bases from J, with 13 bases between. The germline V gene has CDR1 LGHNA and CDR2 YNFKEQ. The CDR3 extends over 15 amino acids. DNA for the CDR3: TGTGCCAGCAGCCAAGATAAGGGGGTAGCGAATGAGCAGTTCTTC. This codes for CASSQDKGVANEQFF.

This clone was counted between two and nine times. This chain links TRBV29-1 with TRBJ2-2, with D possibly matching TRBD1 (6 bases). The CDR3 runs 15 residues. The germline CDR1 and CDR2 sequences are SQVTM and ANQGSEA. V gave up 8 bases and J gave up 2 bases, with 18 bases separating them. CDR3 in DNA: TGCAGCCCCCCAACCAGGGGACGAAACACCGGGGAGCTGTTTTTT. Its translation: CSPPTRGRNTGELFF.